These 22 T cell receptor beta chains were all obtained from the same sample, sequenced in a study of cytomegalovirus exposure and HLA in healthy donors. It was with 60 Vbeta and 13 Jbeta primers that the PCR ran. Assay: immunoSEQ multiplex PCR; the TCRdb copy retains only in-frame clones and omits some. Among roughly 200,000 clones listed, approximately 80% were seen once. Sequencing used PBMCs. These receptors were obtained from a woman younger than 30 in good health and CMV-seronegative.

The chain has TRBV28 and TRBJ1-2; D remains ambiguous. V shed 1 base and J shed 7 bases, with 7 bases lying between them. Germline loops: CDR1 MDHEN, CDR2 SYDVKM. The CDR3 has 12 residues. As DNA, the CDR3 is TGTGCCAGCAGTTTATTTTCCGGTGGCTACACCTTC. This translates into CASSLFSGGYTF.

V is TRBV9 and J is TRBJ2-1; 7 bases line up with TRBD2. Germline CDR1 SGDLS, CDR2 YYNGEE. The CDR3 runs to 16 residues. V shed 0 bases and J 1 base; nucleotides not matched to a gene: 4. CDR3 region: CASSVVPSGSYNEQFF. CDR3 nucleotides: TGTGCCAGCAGCGTAGTGCCTAGCGGTTCCTACAATGAGCAGTTCTTC.

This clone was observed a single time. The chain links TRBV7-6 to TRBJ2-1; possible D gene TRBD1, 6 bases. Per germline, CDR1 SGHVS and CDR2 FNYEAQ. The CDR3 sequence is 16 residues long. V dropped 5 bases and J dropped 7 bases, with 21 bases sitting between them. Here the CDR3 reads CASSPLQGPTDNEQFF. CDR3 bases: TGTGCCAGCAGCCCCCTCCAGGGGCCCACGGATAATGAGCAGTTCTTC.

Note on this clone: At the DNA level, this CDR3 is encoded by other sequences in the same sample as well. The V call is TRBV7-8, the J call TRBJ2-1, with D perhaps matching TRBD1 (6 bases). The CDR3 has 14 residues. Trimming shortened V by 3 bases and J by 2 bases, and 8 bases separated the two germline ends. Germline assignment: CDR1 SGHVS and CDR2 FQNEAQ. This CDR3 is CASSFRDTYNEQFF. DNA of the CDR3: TGTGCCAGCAGCTTCAGGGACACCTACAATGAGCAGTTCTTC.

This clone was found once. CDR3 in DNA: TGTGCCAGTAGGAGACAGGGAGACTGGATCGCTGAAGCTTTCTTT. Its protein product is CASRRQGDWIAEAFF. V usage is TRBV19 and J usage is TRBJ1-1; TRBD1 matches 7 bases. The CDR3 consists of 15 residues. V shed 6 bases, J shed 6 bases, and the junction held 13 bases outside the gene matches. Germline V CDR1 and CDR2: LNHDA, SQIVND (reference sequence).

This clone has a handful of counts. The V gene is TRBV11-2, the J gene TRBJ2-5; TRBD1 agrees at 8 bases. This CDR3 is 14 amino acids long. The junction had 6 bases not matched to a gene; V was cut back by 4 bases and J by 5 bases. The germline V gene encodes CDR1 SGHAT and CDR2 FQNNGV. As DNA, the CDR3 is TGTGCCAGCAGCTATGGACAGGGCGGGGAGACCCAGTACTTC. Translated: CASSYGQGGETQYF.

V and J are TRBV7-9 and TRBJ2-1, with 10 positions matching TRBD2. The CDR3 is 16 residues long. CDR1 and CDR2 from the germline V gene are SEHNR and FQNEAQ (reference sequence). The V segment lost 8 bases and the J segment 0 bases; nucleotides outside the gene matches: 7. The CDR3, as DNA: TGTGCCAGCGAGGTAGCGGGAGGCCACTCCTACAATGAGCAGTTCTTC. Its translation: CASEVAGGHSYNEQFF.

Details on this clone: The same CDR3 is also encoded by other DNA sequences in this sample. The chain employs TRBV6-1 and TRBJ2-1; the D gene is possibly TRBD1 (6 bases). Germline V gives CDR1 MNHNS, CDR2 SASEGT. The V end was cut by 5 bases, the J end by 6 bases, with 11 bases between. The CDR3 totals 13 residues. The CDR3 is CASSNRVGNEQFF. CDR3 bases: TGTGCCAGCAGTAACAGGGTAGGCAATGAGCAGTTCTTC.

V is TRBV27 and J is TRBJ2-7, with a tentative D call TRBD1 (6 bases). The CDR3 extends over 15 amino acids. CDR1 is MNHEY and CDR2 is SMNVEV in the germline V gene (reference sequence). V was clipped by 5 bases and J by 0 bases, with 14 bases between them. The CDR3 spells CASSPTRTASYEQYF. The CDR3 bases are TGTGCCAGCAGTCCAACCCGGACAGCCTCCTACGAGCAGTACTTC.

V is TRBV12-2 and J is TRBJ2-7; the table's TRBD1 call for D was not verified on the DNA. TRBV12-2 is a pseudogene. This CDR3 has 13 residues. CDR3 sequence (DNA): TGTGCAAGTCGCTTAGCTGGGGGCTACGAGCAGTACGTC. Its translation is CASRLAGGYEQYV.

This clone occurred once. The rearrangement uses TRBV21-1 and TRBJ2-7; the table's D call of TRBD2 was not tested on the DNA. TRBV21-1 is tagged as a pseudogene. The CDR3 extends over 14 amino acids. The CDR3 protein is CASSKTSARSEQYV. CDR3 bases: TGTGCCAGCAGCAAAACTAGCGCCAGGAGCGAGCAGTACGTC.

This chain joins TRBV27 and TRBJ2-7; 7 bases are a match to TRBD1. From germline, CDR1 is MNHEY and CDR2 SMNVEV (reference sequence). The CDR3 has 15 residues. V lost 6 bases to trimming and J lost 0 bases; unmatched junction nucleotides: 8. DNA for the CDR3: TGTGCCAGCAGAGGGGGCTATGGCAGCTCCTACGAGCAGTACGTC. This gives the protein CASRGGYGSSYEQYV.

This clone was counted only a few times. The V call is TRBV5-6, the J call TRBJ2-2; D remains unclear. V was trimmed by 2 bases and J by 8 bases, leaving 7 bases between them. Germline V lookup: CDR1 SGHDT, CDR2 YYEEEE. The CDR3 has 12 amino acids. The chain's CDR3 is CASSFAVGELFF. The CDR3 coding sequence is TGTGCCAGCAGCTTCGCGGTGGGGGAGCTGTTTTTT.

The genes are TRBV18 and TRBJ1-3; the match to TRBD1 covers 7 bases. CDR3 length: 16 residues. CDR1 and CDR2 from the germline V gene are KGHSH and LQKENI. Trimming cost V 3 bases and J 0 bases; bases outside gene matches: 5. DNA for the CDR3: TGTGCCAGCTCACCTGTACAGGGGAGCTCTGGAAACACCATATATTTT. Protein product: CASSPVQGSSGNTIYF.

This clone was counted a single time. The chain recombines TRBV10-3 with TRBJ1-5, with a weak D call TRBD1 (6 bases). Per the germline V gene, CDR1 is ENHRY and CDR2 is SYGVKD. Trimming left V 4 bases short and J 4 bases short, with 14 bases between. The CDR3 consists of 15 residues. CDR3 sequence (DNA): TGTGCCATCAGTGGGGGTATGGACAGTAATCAGCCCCAGCATTTT. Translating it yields CAISGGMDSNQPQHF.

The CDR3 nucleotides are TGTGCCAGCAGTCGGGTCAACACCGGGGAGCTGTTTTTT. Its protein is CASSRVNTGELFF. The genes are TRBV6-5 and TRBJ2-2; D call uncertain. Per the germline V gene, CDR1 is MNHEY and CDR2 is SVGAGI. V was shortened by 5 bases and J by 2 bases, with 6 bases between the two germline ends. CDR3 size: 13 residues.

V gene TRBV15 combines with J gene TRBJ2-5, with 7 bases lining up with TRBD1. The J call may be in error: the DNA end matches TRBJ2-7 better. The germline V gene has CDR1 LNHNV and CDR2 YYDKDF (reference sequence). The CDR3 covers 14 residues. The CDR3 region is CATSSDRATYEQYF. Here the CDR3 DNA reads TGTGCCACCAGTTCAGACAGGGCTACCTACGAGCAGTACTTC.

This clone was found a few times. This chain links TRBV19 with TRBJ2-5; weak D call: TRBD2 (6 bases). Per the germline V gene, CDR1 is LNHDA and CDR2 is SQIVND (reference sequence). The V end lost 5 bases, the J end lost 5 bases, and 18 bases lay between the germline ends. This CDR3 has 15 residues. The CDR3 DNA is TGTGCCAGTAGTTCGACCGGGGGAGGCGGTGAGACCCAGTACTTC. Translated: CASSSTGGGGETQYF.

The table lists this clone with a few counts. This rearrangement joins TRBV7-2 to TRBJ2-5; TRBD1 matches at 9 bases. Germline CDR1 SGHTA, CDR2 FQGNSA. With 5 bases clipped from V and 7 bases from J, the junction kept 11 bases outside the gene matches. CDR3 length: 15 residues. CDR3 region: CASSPHPGQGGTQYF. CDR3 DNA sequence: TGTGCCAGCAGCCCTCACCCGGGACAGGGCGGGACCCAGTACTTC.

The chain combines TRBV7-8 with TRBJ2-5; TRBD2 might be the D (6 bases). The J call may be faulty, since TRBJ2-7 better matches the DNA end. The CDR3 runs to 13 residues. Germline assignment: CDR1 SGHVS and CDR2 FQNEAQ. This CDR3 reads CASSPRDLYEQYF. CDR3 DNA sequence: TGTGCCAGCAGCCCCAGGGACTTATACGAGCAGTACTTC.

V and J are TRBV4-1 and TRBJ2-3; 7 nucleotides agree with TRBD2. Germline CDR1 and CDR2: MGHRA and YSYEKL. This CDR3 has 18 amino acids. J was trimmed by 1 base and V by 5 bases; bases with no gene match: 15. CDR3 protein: CASSGLAVSRGRTDTQYF. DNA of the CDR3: TGCGCCAGCAGCGGGCTAGCGGTTTCCCGCGGTCGCACAGATACGCAGTATTTT.

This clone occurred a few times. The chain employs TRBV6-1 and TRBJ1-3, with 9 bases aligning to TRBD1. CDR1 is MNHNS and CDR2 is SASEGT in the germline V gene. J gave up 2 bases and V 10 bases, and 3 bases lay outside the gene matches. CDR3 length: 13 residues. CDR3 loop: CATGQGAGNTIYF. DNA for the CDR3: TGTGCCACGGGACAGGGCGCTGGAAACACCATATATTTT.